These 5 T cell receptor beta chains were sequenced from one sample in a study of vaccination effects on CD4 cells after COVID-19 (dated by TCRdb to 2021 to 2024). For these TCRs, the target antigens are not known. The protocol used for the library was the immunoSEQ multiplex PCR assay. In TCRdb, the immuneACCESS table is reduced to in-frame sequences with V and J assigned. These tables do not hold every clone; where another copy was compared, an unresolved V gene accounts for under half, and the others remain unexplained. The sample table records tens of thousands of clones; about three quarters of these occur just once. Approximately 20% of the sample is in the top ten clones. The ViraFEST assay stimulated PBMC with viral peptide pools and then used TCR sequencing to identify antigen-specific CD4+ T cell clonotypes by expansion. After less than 13 days of culture, CD4+ T cells were isolated with the EasySep CD4+ T cell isolation kit. Negative nucleocapsid antibody results before and after vaccination confirmed that the healthy vaccine recipients had no prior SARS-CoV-2 infection.

The sample was CD4+ T cells from PBMCs cultured with HCoV-NL63 spike peptides, taken before COVID-19 vaccination. The cell subset or site label for this specimen denotes: HCoV-NL63 spike overlapping peptide pool stimulation. These receptors were obtained from a human donor who received a COVID-19 vaccine.

This chain links TRBV18 with TRBJ2-1; 7 positions agree with TRBD2. CDR1 and CDR2 (germline): KGHSH, LQKENI. With V trimmed by 0 bases and J by 6 bases, 5 bases remained unmatched. The CDR3 runs 15 residues. CDR3 sequence (DNA): TGTGCCAGCTCACCACCTGTCAGCGGGGCCAATGAGCAGTTCTTC. This encodes CASSPPVSGANEQFF.

The chain has TRBV5-6 and TRBJ2-7; D may be TRBD1 (6 bases). V lost 3 bases and J 0 bases, leaving 16 bases between the germline ends. Germline-derived CDR1 and CDR2 are SGHDT and YYEEEE. This CDR3 contains 16 residues. The CDR3: CASSSLQGARSYEQYF. DNA for the CDR3: TGTGCCAGCAGCTCGCTACAGGGAGCTCGCTCCTACGAGCAGTACTTC. The whole variable domain, filled in from reference TRBV5-6 and TRBJ2-7, reads DAGVTQSPTHLIKTRGQQVTLRCSPKSGHDTVSWYQQALGQGPQFIFQYYEEEERQRGNFPDRFSGHQFPNYSSELNVNALLLGDSALYLCASSSLQGARSYEQYFGPGTRLTVT.

The chain links TRBV6-1 to TRBJ2-7, with no clear D. The CDR3 is made up of 17 amino acids. Germline assignment: CDR1 MNHNS and CDR2 SASEGT. The V and J ends lost 2 bases and 0 bases respectively, with 17 bases between them. This CDR3 reads CASSERVHSRISYEQYF. Here the CDR3 DNA reads TGTGCCAGCAGTGAAAGGGTCCACAGCCGGATCTCCTACGAGCAGTACTTC.

The genes are TRBV11-2 and TRBJ1-1; D remains ambiguous. This CDR3 has 18 amino acids. Germline CDR1 is SGHAT and CDR2 is FQNNGV. V dropped 1 base and J dropped 0 bases, with 18 bases sitting between them. The CDR3 loop is CASSLALSPTKMNTEAFF. The CDR3 DNA sequence: TGTGCCAGCAGCTTAGCGTTATCGCCCACCAAAATGAACACTGAAGCTTTCTTT.

The chain recombines TRBV18 with TRBJ2-5; D not certain. V gave up 4 bases and J gave up 1 base, with 4 bases separating them. The CDR3 extends over 12 amino acids. Germline V gives CDR1 KGHSH, CDR2 LQKENI. The CDR3 nucleotides read TGTGCCAGCTCACTACCCCAAGAGACCCAGTACTTC. Translation gives CASSLPQETQYF.